The text below deals with one TCR beta chain. What it binds is not known. TCRdb's copy holds only in-frame clones and misses some; the assay was immunoSEQ multiplex PCR. Among approximately 70,000 clones listed, around 83% were seen once. This entry is derived from a study of OX40 agonist ivuxolimab in advanced cancers. Regarding the study as a whole: Clonal expansion by week 6 occurred in CD4+ and CD8+ blood T cells (at 0.1 to 3.0 mg/kg).

The CDR3 has 14 amino acids. V was pared by 5 bases and J by 6 bases, with 8 bases of the junction left unmatched. Germline V lookup: CDR1 SGHTA, CDR2 FQGNSA. The source of this sequence is an adult with an advanced solid tumor such as melanoma, head and neck, liver or kidney cancer. This material consisted of CD4+ or CD8+ T cells sorted from blood, taken in a trial of the OX40 agonist ivuxolimab. This chain links TRBV7-2 with TRBJ2-3; 7 positions match TRBD2. The CDR3 coding sequence is TGTGCCAGCAGCCCCAGGTTCGGGGGGGATACGCAGTATTTT. This gives the protein CASSPRFGGDTQYF.